These 28 T cell receptor beta chains originate from one sample sequenced in a study of T cell responses to AZD1222 COVID-19 vaccine. Some clones are missing from TCRdb's copy, which holds only in-frame ones; the method was immunoSEQ multiplex PCR. The sample contains approximately 42,000 clones, approximately 88% of which appear only once. Sample: peripheral blood, taken 28 days after the second AZD1222 dose. The receptors originated from an adult who received the AZD1222 COVID-19 vaccine.

The chain is built from TRBV5-1 and TRBJ2-5, with 10 positions matching TRBD2. Per germline, CDR1 SGHRS and CDR2 YFSETQ. There are 17 residues in the CDR3. J lost 4 bases, V lost 4 bases, and 13 bases had no gene match. CDR3 sequence reads: CASSLGARLAGVETQYF. CDR3 bases: TGCGCCAGCAGCCTGGGTGCTCGGCTAGCGGGAGTAGAGACCCAGTACTTC.

The table lists this clone with a count of one. The rearrangement joins TRBV3-1 (or the pseudogene TRBV3-2) to TRBJ2-7, with 12 nucleotides matching TRBD1. Per the germline V gene, CDR1 is LGHDT and CDR2 is YNNKEL (reference sequence). V shed 5 bases and J 7 bases; nucleotides not matched to a gene: 12. CDR3 size: 16 residues. The CDR3 coding sequence is TGTGCCAGCAGCTCCCGGGACAGGGGGCTCCTGAGGGAGCAGTACTTC. It specifies CASSSRDRGLLREQYF.

The count of this clone is one. The chain joins TRBV4-3 to TRBJ1-5; 8 bases line up with TRBD1. Trimming cost V 0 bases and J 3 bases; bases outside gene matches: 4. CDR3 length: 16 amino acids. CDR1 is LGHNA and CDR2 is YSLEER in the germline V gene. In nucleotides, the CDR3 is TGCGCCAGCAGCCAAGAAAGGACAGGGCCCAATCAGCCCCAGCATTTT. Amino acids: CASSQERTGPNQPQHF.

In this sample, this clone turned up once. The chain combines TRBV4-1 with TRBJ1-3, with a tentative D call TRBD1 (5 bases). Trimming cost V 0 bases and J 0 bases, with 9 bases left between them. The CDR3 runs to 16 residues. Per germline, CDR1 MGHRA and CDR2 YSYEKL. CDR3 sequence reads: CASSQEAGVSGNTIYF. In DNA form, the CDR3 reads TGCGCCAGCAGCCAAGAGGCGGGGGTCTCTGGAAACACCATATATTTT.

This chain uses TRBV14 with TRBJ2-5; D gene uncertain. The ends were cut back, 2 bases at V and 2 bases at J, with 0 bases in the middle. The V gene's germline CDR1 is SGHDN and CDR2 FVKESK. The CDR3 extends over 11 amino acids. Here the CDR3 reads CASSQQETQYF. CDR3 coding DNA: TGTGCCAGCAGCCAACAAGAGACCCAGTACTTC.

This chain joins TRBV7-2 and TRBJ2-7, with 8 bases that match TRBD2. The CDR3 contains 16 residues. CDR1 and CDR2 (germline): SGHTA, FQGNSA. The junction had 6 bases not matched to a gene; V was cut back by 2 bases and J by 0 bases. The DNA for the CDR3 is TGTGCCAGCAGCTTACTAGCGGGTCTCAGCTCCTACGAGCAGTACTTC. Protein product: CASSLLAGLSSYEQYF.

The chain combines TRBV9 with TRBJ2-3; 10 nucleotides match TRBD2. This CDR3 comprises 16 residues. CDR1 and CDR2 (germline): SGDLS, YYNGEE. V shed 2 bases and J 2 bases; nucleotides not matched to a gene: 5. The CDR3 protein is CASSVTSGESTDTQYF. The DNA of the CDR3 is TGTGCCAGCAGCGTTACTAGCGGGGAGTCCACAGATACGCAGTATTTT.

V usage is TRBV2 and J usage is TRBJ2-7, with TRBD1 identical over 9 bases. Per germline, CDR1 SNHLY and CDR2 FYNNEI. The CDR3 extends over 15 amino acids. J was trimmed by 0 bases and V by 5 bases; bases with no gene match: 5. The CDR3 DNA sequence: TGTGCCAGCAGTTCGGACAGGGGCAACTCCTACGAGCAGTACTTC. The encoded protein is CASSSDRGNSYEQYF.

The rearrangement uses TRBV5-1 and TRBJ2-7; D assignment may be TRBD1 or TRBD2 (5 bases each). V gave up 0 bases and J gave up 2 bases, with 12 bases separating them. CDR1 and CDR2 from the germline V gene are SGHRS and YFSETQ. This CDR3 spans 15 amino acids. The CDR3: CASSLDRDQTYEQYF. The CDR3, as DNA: TGCGCCAGCAGCTTGGACCGGGACCAAACCTACGAGCAGTACTTC.

The J gene is TRBJ1-2, the V gene TRBV7-2, with D possibly matching TRBD1 (5 bases). The CDR3 sequence is 13 residues long. Germline CDR1 and CDR2: SGHTA and FQGNSA. V was cut by 5 bases and J by 2 bases, with 9 bases left in between. The CDR3 DNA reads as TGTGCCAGCAGCCCCCGGGGGAACTATGGCTACACCTTC. Translated, it gives CASSPRGNYGYTF.

The chain uses TRBV30 and TRBJ2-2; D is perhaps TRBD1 or TRBD2 (5 bases each). CDR1 and CDR2 from the germline V gene are GTSNPN and SVGIG (reference sequence). The CDR3 totals 13 residues. DNA for the CDR3: TGTGCTGCCGGGGCCTCGAGTTCCGGGGAGCTGTTTTTT. It encodes CAAGASSSGELFF.

This chain uses TRBV19 with TRBJ1-2; D not certain. The V end lost 3 bases, the J end lost 4 bases, and 12 bases lay between the germline ends. The CDR3 has 14 residues. The germline V gene has CDR1 LNHDA and CDR2 SQIVND (reference sequence). The DNA for the CDR3 is TGTGCCAGTAGTATCAGAGATTATGGCTATGGCTACACCTTC. Its protein is CASSIRDYGYGYTF.

The chain combines TRBV7-2 with TRBJ2-1; maybe TRBD2 (5 bases). This CDR3 spans 16 amino acids. V lost 3 bases and J 5 bases, leaving 17 bases between the germline ends. Germline CDR1 is SGHTA and CDR2 is FQGNSA. The CDR3 DNA reads as TGTGCCAGCAGCTTCTCGTCGGGATTTGGAGACAATGAGCAGTTCTTC. Amino acid sequence: CASSFSSGFGDNEQFF.

The chain joins TRBV4-3 to TRBJ2-7; D is perhaps TRBD2 (6 bases). The CDR3 sequence is 15 residues long. V was shortened by 0 bases and J by 2 bases, with 11 bases between the two germline ends. The germline V gene has CDR1 LGHNA and CDR2 YSLEER. The CDR3 loop reads CASSQDWDSTYEQYF. CDR3 DNA: TGCGCCAGCAGCCAAGACTGGGACTCGACCTACGAGCAGTACTTC.

The J gene is TRBJ1-5, the V gene TRBV6-5, with D perhaps TRBD1 (5 bases). Germline CDR1 is MNHEY and CDR2 is SVGAGI. CDR3 length: 14 residues. V was cut by 7 bases and J by 6 bases, with 16 bases left in between. CDR3 region: CASTKLGAGQPQHF. CDR3 coding DNA: TGTGCCAGCACCAAACTAGGGGCGGGTCAGCCCCAGCATTTT.

V is TRBV6-4 and J is TRBJ2-2; D gene ambiguous. The V end was cut by 4 bases, the J end by 7 bases, with 10 bases between. Looked up from germline, CDR1 is MRHNA and CDR2 is SNTAGT. The CDR3 sequence is 13 residues long. The CDR3 DNA reads TGTGCCAGCAGTGGCGTGGTTGGCGGGGAGCTGTTTTTT. Its translation: CASSGVVGGELFF.

As regards this clone: Other DNA variants within this sample encode the same CDR3. The chain is built from TRBV7-2 and TRBJ1-5, with 8 bases that match TRBD1. This CDR3 has 14 amino acids. V dropped 1 base and J dropped 7; count of bases not matched to a gene: 3. From germline, CDR1 is SGHTA and CDR2 FQGNSA. CDR3 DNA sequence: TGTGCCAGCAGCTTAGACAGGGGGGGCCAGCCCCAGCATTTT. It encodes CASSLDRGGQPQHF.

The chain links TRBV12-3 or TRBV12-4 to TRBJ2-5; no definite D call. V lost 5 bases to trimming and J lost 1 base, with 8 bases between them. The CDR3 length is 13 residues. CDR3 residues: CASSRVVQETQYF. The CDR3 nucleotides are TGTGCCAGCAGTAGGGTAGTCCAAGAGACCCAGTACTTC.

The J gene is TRBJ1-6, the V gene TRBV19, with unresolved D. The CDR3 has 15 residues. The ends were cut back, 4 bases at V and 3 bases at J, with 10 bases in the middle. The germline gives CDR1 LNHDA, CDR2 SQIVND (reference sequence). This chain's CDR3 is CASSNRQDYNSPLHF. As DNA, the CDR3 is TGTGCCAGTAGTAACCGACAAGACTATAATTCACCCCTCCACTTT.

This clone was detected only a few times. The chain uses TRBV6-5 and TRBJ1-2; perhaps TRBD1 as D (6 bases). This CDR3 region has 13 residues. The germline V gene has CDR1 MNHEY and CDR2 SVGAGI. V lost 8 bases, J lost 2 bases, and 12 bases lay in between. CDR3: CASLQGRNYGYTF. The CDR3 DNA is TGTGCCAGCTTACAGGGAAGAAACTATGGCTACACCTTC.

This clone was seen only a few times. The chain carries TRBV6-1 and TRBJ1-4; perhaps TRBD1 as D (5 bases). Germline values: CDR1 MNHNS, CDR2 SASEGT. There are 17 residues in the CDR3. Deletions cut 1 base from V and 8 bases from J, with 20 bases between. The CDR3 loop reads CASSEVGHPGGREKLFF. CDR3 nucleotides: TGTGCCAGCAGTGAAGTGGGGCATCCCGGGGGAAGGGAAAAACTGTTTTTT.

Here the CDR3 reads CASSQDPHRTGGVAEQYF. CDR3 nucleotide sequence: TGTGCCAGCAGCCAAGATCCCCACCGGACAGGGGGCGTCGCCGAGCAGTACTTC. The V gene is TRBV14, the J gene TRBJ2-7; TRBD1 agrees at 11 bases. The CDR3 length is 18 residues. J was trimmed by 6 bases and V by 0 bases; bases with no gene match: 13. Germline V gene sequence: CDR1 SGHDN, CDR2 FVKESK.

V and J are TRBV25-1 and TRBJ2-1; 9 bases align to TRBD2. V shed 0 bases and J 5 bases; nucleotides not matched to a gene: 11. The germline gives CDR1 MGHDK, CDR2 SYGVNS. This CDR3 contains 18 residues. The CDR3 loop is CASSEYKPLLAGDNEQFF. The CDR3 nucleotides read TGTGCCAGCAGTGAATATAAACCCCTCTTAGCGGGAGACAATGAGCAGTTCTTC. The full variable domain, in which reference TRBV25-1 and TRBJ2-1 provide the parts outside the CDR3, is EADIYQTPRYLVIGTGKKITLECSQTMGHDKMYWYQQDPGMELHLIHYSYGVNSTEKGDLSSESTVSRIRTEHFPLTLESARPSHTSQYLCASSEYKPLLAGDNEQFFGPGTRLTVL.

This clone was detected a few times. V gene TRBV2 combines with J gene TRBJ2-2; D might be TRBD2 (6 bases). The V end lost 7 bases, the J end lost 2 bases, and 17 bases lay between the germline ends. The CDR3 is 16 residues long. The germline gives CDR1 SNHLY, CDR2 FYNNEI. DNA for the CDR3: TGTGCCAGCACCCCCGACGGGACTGCTAACACCGGGGAGCTGTTTTTT. This encodes CASTPDGTANTGELFF. The full variable domain, rest sourced from reference TRBV2 and TRBJ2-2, is EPEVTQTPSHQVTQMGQEVILRCVPISNHLYFYWYRQILGQKVEFLVSFYNNEISEKSEIFDDQFSVERPDGSNFTLKIRSTKLEDSAMYFCASTPDGTANTGELFFGEGSRLTVL.

The rearrangement joins TRBV23-1 to TRBJ2-3; either TRBD1 or TRBD2 may fit D (5 bases each). TRBV23-1 is given ORF status, its function remaining uncertain. V shed 4 bases and J shed 3 bases, with 20 bases lying between them. The CDR3 spans 17 residues. The CDR3 coding sequence is TGCGCCAGCAGTCCCCCCTCTACGGCAGGGAGAACAGATACGCAGTATTTT. This encodes CASSPPSTAGRTDTQYF.

V gene TRBV28 combines with J gene TRBJ1-6; D possibly corresponds to TRBD1 (5 bases). The CDR3 has 17 amino acids. Between the trimmed V and J ends, which lost 9 bases and 10 bases, there was a span of 28 bases. CDR1 is MDHEN and CDR2 is SYDVKM in the germline V gene. The CDR3 sequence: CASQRGTYLSSVSPLHF. The CDR3, as DNA: TGTGCCAGTCAAAGAGGGACGTACCTATCGAGTGTGTCACCCCTCCACTTT.

This clone has a single count. The CDR3 sequence: CASSLVANRDLSEAFF. DNA for the CDR3: TGTGCCAGCAGCTTAGTGGCAAACAGAGATCTCTCTGAAGCTTTCTTT. The chain couples TRBV7-2 to TRBJ1-1; no definite D call. V lost 1 base to trimming and J lost 6 bases, with 18 bases between them. The CDR3 loop spans 16 amino acids. CDR1 and CDR2 from the germline V gene are SGHTA and FQGNSA.

This chain joins TRBV7-2 and TRBJ1-3; unclear D gene. V shed 7 bases and J shed 0 bases, with 16 bases lying between them. The CDR3 runs 16 residues. Germline CDR1 SGHTA, CDR2 FQGNSA. This CDR3 reads CASTAFPRSSGNTIYF. The CDR3 bases are TGTGCCAGCACGGCGTTCCCCCGGAGCTCTGGAAACACCATATATTTT.